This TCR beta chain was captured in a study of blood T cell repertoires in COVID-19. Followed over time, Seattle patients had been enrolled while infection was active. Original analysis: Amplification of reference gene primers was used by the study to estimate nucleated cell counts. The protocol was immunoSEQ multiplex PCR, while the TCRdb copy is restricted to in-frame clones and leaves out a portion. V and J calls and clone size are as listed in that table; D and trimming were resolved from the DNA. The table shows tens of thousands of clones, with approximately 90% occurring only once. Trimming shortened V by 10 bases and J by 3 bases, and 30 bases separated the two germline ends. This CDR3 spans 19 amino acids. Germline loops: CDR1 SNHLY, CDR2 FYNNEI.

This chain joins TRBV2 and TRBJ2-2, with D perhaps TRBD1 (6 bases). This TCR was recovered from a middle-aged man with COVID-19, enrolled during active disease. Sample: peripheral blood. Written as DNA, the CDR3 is TGTGCCATCCCAGTGACTCCACACAACTCAGGGGCGGACACCGGGGAGCTGTTTTTT. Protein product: CAIPVTPHNSGADTGELFF. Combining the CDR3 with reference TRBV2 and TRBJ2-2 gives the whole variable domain EPEVTQTPSHQVTQMGQEVILRCVPISNHLYFYWYRQILGQKVEFLVSFYNNEISEKSEIFDDQFSVERPDGSNFTLKIRSTKLEDSAMYFCAIPVTPHNSGADTGELFFGEGSRLTVL.